Below are 23 T cell receptor beta chains sequenced from a single sample in a study of blood T cell repertoires in COVID-19. TCRdb keeps only in-frame clones here, not all; method: immunoSEQ multiplex PCR. This sample carries roughly 250,000 clones, about nine tenths of them seen once, and the ten largest clones take about 12%. The sample consisted of peripheral blood. These receptors were collected from a woman aged 25-40 years with COVID-19, enrolled during active disease.

The chain combines TRBV19 with TRBJ1-5; 10 nucleotides align to TRBD1. J lost 7 bases, V lost 2 bases, and 8 bases had no gene match. The CDR3 sequence is 16 residues long. CDR1 is LNHDA and CDR2 is SQIVND in the germline V gene (reference sequence). Here the CDR3 reads CASSISTGGYLQPQHF. CDR3 bases: TGTGCCAGTAGTATATCGACAGGGGGCTATCTCCAGCCCCAGCATTTT.

This chain joins TRBV6-5 and TRBJ1-4; D perhaps matches TRBD1 (6 bases). V was trimmed by 0 bases and J by 15 bases, leaving 17 bases between them. Germline CDR1 is MNHEY and CDR2 is SVGAGI. CDR3 length: 14 residues. CDR3 bases: TGTGCCAGCAGTTACTCGACCCACAGGGAAGTCATGTTTTTT. Translating it yields CASSYSTHREVMFF.

The V call is TRBV19, the J call TRBJ1-5; 9 nucleotides align to TRBD1. CDR1 and CDR2 from the germline V gene are LNHDA and SQIVND (reference sequence). V lost 3 bases, J lost 0 bases, and 3 bases stayed unmatched. The length of the CDR3 is 16 residues. The CDR3 region has the DNA TGTGCCAGTAGTATTATGACAGGGGGTAGCAATCAGCCCCAGCATTTT. This sequence encodes CASSIMTGGSNQPQHF.

V usage is TRBV13 and J usage is TRBJ2-5, with TRBD2 matching 13 bases. J was trimmed by 5 bases and V by 5 bases; bases with no gene match: 11. This CDR3 has 17 residues. Per germline, CDR1 PRHDT and CDR2 FYEKMQ (reference sequence). CDR3: CASSMRTSGGRGETQYF. The CDR3 nucleotides are TGTGCCAGCAGCATGCGGACTAGCGGGGGCAGGGGGGAGACCCAGTACTTC.

In this sample, this clone turned up a few times. The genes are TRBV27 and TRBJ2-1; the D gene is possibly TRBD1 (5 bases). The ends were cut back, 2 bases at V and 1 base at J, with 15 bases in the middle. The CDR3 loop spans 17 amino acids. Germline V lookup: CDR1 MNHEY, CDR2 SMNVEV (reference sequence). The CDR3 coding sequence is TGTGCCAGCAGTTTAGGGGCTAAAGGTTCTTCCTACAATGAGCAGTTCTTC. Amino acid sequence: CASSLGAKGSSYNEQFF.

The rearrangement uses TRBV7-8 and TRBJ2-5, with 11 bases identical to TRBD2. The CDR3 spans 16 residues. CDR1 and CDR2 (germline): SGHVS, FQNEAQ. J was trimmed by 4 bases and V by 5 bases; bases with no gene match: 9. The CDR3 DNA is TGTGCCAGCAGCCCGGAGGTAGCGGGGGGGCCAGAGACCCAGTACTTC. This translates into CASSPEVAGGPETQYF.

This chain uses TRBV5-4 with TRBJ2-7; 10 bases line up with TRBD2. Germline lookup yields CDR1 SGHNT and CDR2 YYREEE (reference sequence). CDR3 length: 13 amino acids. V trimming: 4 bases; J trimming: 12 bases; junction bases outside the gene matches: 10. In DNA form, the CDR3 reads TGTGCCAGCAGCCTCGAGCGGGGGGGCCCCCCGTACTTC. It encodes CASSLERGGPPYF.

The genes are TRBV9 and TRBJ1-1, with a tentative D call TRBD1 (5 bases). The CDR3 is made up of 15 amino acids. Trimming pared 3 bases from V and 3 bases from J, leaving 15 bases between. Germline V gene sequence: CDR1 SGDLS, CDR2 YYNGEE. The CDR3 sequence is CASSAWGGFDTEAFF. The DNA of the CDR3 is TGTGCCAGCAGCGCGTGGGGGGGTTTTGACACTGAAGCTTTCTTT.

J is TRBJ2-7 and V is TRBV19; D perhaps matches TRBD2 (6 bases). This CDR3 region has 14 residues. Germline CDR1 reads LNHDA; CDR2 reads SQIVND (reference sequence). Trimming took 5 bases from V and 3 from J, leaving 14 bases between them. The CDR3 protein is CASSGAGRNYEQYF. The CDR3 nucleotides read TGTGCCAGTAGTGGGGCAGGGAGGAACTACGAGCAGTACTTC.

This clone was found many times. The chain combines TRBV18 with TRBJ2-3; D may be TRBD1 (6 bases). The V and J ends lost 4 bases and 5 bases respectively, with 10 bases between them. The V gene's germline CDR1 is KGHSH and CDR2 LQKENI. The CDR3 extends over 13 amino acids. The CDR3 spells CASSLIRGDTQYF. The CDR3 region has the DNA TGTGCCAGCTCACTCATCAGGGGAGATACGCAGTATTTT.

This clone occurred many times. V usage is TRBV6-6 and J usage is TRBJ2-2; 7 bases fit TRBD1. Germline lookup yields CDR1 MNHNY and CDR2 SVGAGI (reference sequence). The V and J ends lost 8 bases and 8 bases, in that order; junction bases with no gene match: 5. The CDR3 loop spans 12 amino acids. The CDR3 sequence: CASRTGEGELFF. CDR3 DNA sequence: TGTGCCAGCCGAACAGGGGAAGGGGAGCTGTTTTTT.

In its sample, this clone was seen once. The chain links TRBV7-9 to TRBJ2-7; TRBD1 aligns across 8 bases. The trim removed 4 bases at V and 3 bases at J, leaving 8 bases unmatched. The CDR3 is made up of 15 amino acids. Germline CDR1 is SEHNR and CDR2 is FQNEAQ (reference sequence). Here the CDR3 DNA reads TGTGCCAGCAGCTCAGCCGGGACAGGACTCTACGAGCAGTACTTC. Translation gives CASSSAGTGLYEQYF.

This clone was counted once. The chain uses TRBV10-3 and TRBJ2-2; 12 nucleotides line up with TRBD2. There are 18 residues in the CDR3. J lost 0 bases, V lost 4 bases, and 6 bases had no gene match. Germline V gene lookup returns CDR1 ENHRY and CDR2 SYGVKD. CDR3 coding DNA: TGTGCCATCAGTGGTCTAGCGGGGGGGAGGACGAACACCGGGGAGCTGTTTTTT. It codes for CAISGLAGGRTNTGELFF.

The chain joins TRBV7-9 to TRBJ2-1; a weak D match, TRBD2 (6 bases). The CDR3 covers 15 residues. CDR1 is SEHNR and CDR2 is FQNEAQ in the germline V gene (reference sequence). The V and J ends lost 7 bases and 1 base respectively, with 14 bases between them. The DNA for the CDR3 is TGTGCCAGCACCCCCCGACGGGGGTCCTACAATGAGCAGTTCTTC. Its protein product is CASTPRRGSYNEQFF.

The chain is built from TRBV7-8 and TRBJ2-2, with D possibly matching TRBD2 (5 bases). CDR3 length: 12 residues. CDR1 and CDR2 from the germline V gene are SGHVS and FQNEAQ. Trimming removed 11 bases at V and 4 bases at J, with 11 bases between. The CDR3 reads CAEEVRTGELFF. DNA for the CDR3: TGTGCCGAGGAGGTCCGCACCGGGGAGCTGTTTTTT.

Turning to this clone: One junction end disagrees with the germline gene, perhaps due to a read error. This chain uses TRBV5-4 with TRBJ2-1, with 11 bases identical to TRBD2. This CDR3 spans 17 amino acids. Germline values: CDR1 SGHNT, CDR2 YYREEE (reference sequence). CDR3 nucleotides: TGTGCCAGCAGCTCCTCGCATAGCGGGGGGGCCTATAATGAGCAGTTCTTC. Its protein product is CASSSSHSGGAYNEQFF.

J is TRBJ2-2 and V is TRBV2, with TRBD1 matching over 7 bases. V was pared by 6 bases and J by 5 bases, with 6 bases of the junction left unmatched. There are 14 residues in the CDR3. Germline V gene lookup returns CDR1 SNHLY and CDR2 FYNNEI. The CDR3 nucleotides read TGTGCCAGCAGGAGACAGGGTCGAACCGGGGAGCTGTTTTTT. As protein: CASRRQGRTGELFF.

This chain uses TRBV4-1 with TRBJ2-1; 8 bases are shared with TRBD2. CDR1 and CDR2 (germline): MGHRA, YSYEKL. The V segment lost 3 bases and the J segment 1 base; nucleotides outside the gene matches: 8. This CDR3 contains 17 residues. The CDR3 DNA reads as TGCGCCAGCAGCCACATCTCTAGCGGGCGGTCCTACAATGAGCAGTTCTTC. Translation gives CASSHISSGRSYNEQFF.

The chain combines TRBV21-1 with TRBJ1-3. TRBV21-1 is a known pseudogene. CDR3 length: 18 amino acids. CDR3 nucleotides: TGTGCCAGCAGCAAACCCGAGGGGGGGGGCTGTGGTGGAAACACCATATATTTT. It translates to CASSKPEGGGCGGNTIYF.

The chain joins TRBV19 to TRBJ1-1; no reliable D call. Trimming left V 5 bases short and J 6 bases short, with 16 bases between. Looked up from germline, CDR1 is LNHDA and CDR2 is SQIVND (reference sequence). The length of the CDR3 is 14 residues. Written as DNA, the CDR3 is TGTGCCAGTAGTTCAGGACTCCTTGTCGCTGAAGCTTTCTTT. It encodes CASSSGLLVAEAFF.

The V call is TRBV4-1, the J call TRBJ1-2, with D perhaps TRBD1 (6 bases). The V gene lost 0 bases and the J gene lost 2 bases, with 10 bases spanning the gap. CDR3 length: 15 amino acids. Per the germline V gene, CDR1 is MGHRA and CDR2 is YSYEKL. Here the CDR3 reads CASSQDRGPNYGYTF. The CDR3 DNA follows: TGCGCCAGCAGCCAAGACAGGGGACCCAACTATGGCTACACCTTC.

In this sample, this clone turned up once. The CDR3 loop reads CASSTDRHPNYGYTF. The CDR3 coding sequence is TGTGCCAGCTCAACAGACCGGCACCCTAACTATGGCTACACCTTC. The gene calls are TRBV18 and TRBJ1-2; no definite D call. Germline assignment: CDR1 KGHSH and CDR2 LQKENI. This CDR3 comprises 15 residues. The V and J ends lost 5 bases and 0 bases respectively, with 13 bases between them.

The chain couples TRBV29-1 to TRBJ2-1; D gene unclear. The CDR3 extends over 13 amino acids. Trimming removed 7 bases at V and 5 bases at J, with 15 bases between. CDR1 and CDR2 (germline): SQVTM, ANQGSEA. The CDR3 DNA is TGCAGCGCCGATGCCGGTCCGGACAATGAGCAGTTCTTC. Translation gives CSADAGPDNEQFF.